These 19 T cell receptor beta chains share one sample of origin, sequenced in a study of CD8 T cells in ankylosing spondylitis. Study findings and constraints: Apparently characteristic of ankylosing spondylitis blood was a TCR beta motif (about eight highly homologous variants).

Via MiXCR, TCRdb re-called the 5' RACE reads, giving one row per CDR3 protein. The repertoire holds approximately 400,000 distinct CDR3 sequences, with 15% to 20% as singletons. No antigen is known for these receptors. Specimen: blood, either unsorted or a sorted T cell fraction (not recorded which). Every receptor here comes from a male donor with ankylosing spondylitis.

This clonotype occurred many times. The chain recombines TRBV7-9 with TRBJ2-5; D is uncertain. V lost 0 bases to trimming and J lost 4 bases, with 18 bases between them. The germline CDR1 and CDR2 sequences are SEHNR and FQNEAQ (reference sequence). The CDR3 sequence is 17 residues long. This CDR3 is CASSLAKLDGVGETQYF. CDR3 sequence (DNA): TGTGCCAGCAGCTTAGCGAAACTGGATGGGGTCGGAGAGACCCAGTACTTC.

V and J are TRBV5-6 and TRBJ1-1; D is unclear. Germline lookup yields CDR1 SGHDT and CDR2 YYEEEE. V was cut by 4 bases and J by 5 bases, with 9 bases left in between. The CDR3 has 12 residues. The CDR3 reads CASSVGVTEAFF. CDR3 sequence (DNA): TGTGCCAGCAGCGTCGGGGTGACTGAAGCTTTCTTT.

This clonotype was detected only a few times. This rearrangement joins TRBV3-1 to TRBJ2-3; 7 nucleotides match TRBD1. The germline CDR1 and CDR2 sequences are LGHDT and YNNKEL (reference sequence). The trim removed 3 bases at V and 7 bases at J, leaving 10 bases unmatched. The CDR3 runs to 15 residues. DNA of the CDR3: TGTGCCAGCAGCCACGACAGGGTCCTGATACATACGCAGTATTTT. Translation: CASSHDRVLIHTQYF.

The CDR3 DNA reads TGTGCCAGCAGCCGTTCCGGGACAAAAACAGATACGCAGTATTTT. Translating gives CASSRSGTKTDTQYF. V and J are TRBV12-3 or TRBV12-4 and TRBJ2-3; D perhaps matches TRBD1 (6 bases). V shed 6 bases and J shed 3 bases, with 16 bases lying between them. This CDR3 has 15 amino acids.

The gene calls are TRBV5-1 and TRBJ2-3, with TRBD2 matching over 11 bases. Germline-derived CDR1 and CDR2 are SGHRS and YFSETQ. V lost 3 bases and J lost 3; bases outside the gene matches: 3. The CDR3 is 15 amino acids. CDR3 sequence (DNA): TGCGCCAGCAGCTATAGCGGGAGGGATACAGATACGCAGTATTTT. This translates into CASSYSGRDTDTQYF.

The rearrangement joins TRBV29-1 to TRBJ2-1; weak D call: TRBD2 (6 bases). The CDR3 loop spans 13 amino acids. The germline V gene has CDR1 SQVTM and CDR2 ANQGSEA. V was trimmed by 5 bases and J by 4 bases, leaving 12 bases between them. The CDR3: CSVLAGWYNEQFF. For the CDR3, the DNA is TGCAGCGTTCTTGCGGGATGGTACAATGAGCAGTTCTTC.

J is TRBJ1-1 and V is TRBV6-5; D unresolved. Germline lookup yields CDR1 MNHEY and CDR2 SVGAGI. The CDR3 contains 12 residues. The germline V and J ends were trimmed by 7 bases and 8 bases, with 14 bases remaining between them. CDR3 sequence (DNA): TGTGCCAGCATCCTAGCCGGCGGCGAAGCTTTCTTT. It translates to CASILAGGEAFF.

The chain employs TRBV29-1 and TRBJ1-5, with no clear D. Germline loops: CDR1 SQVTM, CDR2 ANQGSEA. The CDR3 is made up of 12 amino acids. Trimming removed 6 bases from V and 4 bases from J, with 10 bases in between. The CDR3 here is CSVGFGNQPQHF. The CDR3 nucleotides are TGCAGCGTCGGATTCGGGAATCAGCCCCAGCATTTT. The variable domain in full, with the rest retrieved from reference TRBV29-1 and TRBJ1-5, is SAVISQKPSRDICQRGTSLTIQCQVDSQVTMMFWYRQQPGQSLTLIATANQGSEATYESGFVIDKFPISRPNLTFSTLTVSNMSPEDSSIYLCSVGFGNQPQHFGDGTRLSIL.

The V and J genes are TRBV9 and TRBJ2-3, with D tentatively TRBD1 or TRBD2 (5 bases each). V was clipped by 4 bases and J by 3 bases, with 18 bases between them. CDR3 length equals 16 residues. Looked up from germline, CDR1 is SGDLS and CDR2 is YYNGEE. The CDR3 loop reads CASSRILGVGTDTQYF. DNA for the CDR3: TGTGCCAGCAGCCGTATACTAGGGGTAGGAACAGATACGCAGTATTTT.

This clonotype was detected only a few times. V and J are TRBV12-3 or TRBV12-4 and TRBJ2-1; 7 bases are shared with TRBD2. After removal of 7 bases from V and 2 bases from J, the junction contained 17 bases not matched to a gene. The CDR3 has 18 amino acids. This CDR3 reads CASIPHLGLAVAYNEQFF. In DNA form, the CDR3 reads TGTGCCAGCATCCCCCACCTGGGCCTAGCGGTAGCCTACAATGAGCAGTTCTTC.

The CDR3 region has the DNA TGTGCCAGCAGTCTACCCCATGAGCAGTTCTTC. This encodes CASSLPHEQFF. The J gene is TRBJ2-1, the V gene TRBV7-9; D is unresolved. The CDR3 contains 11 residues. Per germline, CDR1 SEHNR and CDR2 FQNEAQ (reference sequence). Trimming removed 6 bases at V and 8 bases at J, with 8 bases between.

This clonotype was seen more than once but under ten times. The V gene is TRBV9, the J gene TRBJ2-1, with D tentatively TRBD2 (6 bases). Deletions cut 4 bases from V and 7 bases from J, with 21 bases between. CDR1 is SGDLS and CDR2 is YYNGEE in the germline V gene. The CDR3 is made up of 16 amino acids. The CDR3 nucleotides read TGTGCCAGCAGCCCCACGGTCCGGGAGCTAGGGAATGAGCAGTTCTTC. This translates into CASSPTVRELGNEQFF.

The V gene is TRBV7-2, the J gene TRBJ2-7; 9 nucleotides align to TRBD1. The CDR3 runs 16 residues. Losses at the gene ends were 0 bases for V and 4 bases for J; bases not matched to a gene: 7. Per the germline V gene, CDR1 is SGHTA and CDR2 is FQGNSA. The CDR3, as DNA: TGTGCCAGCAGCTTAGCATCGGGGACAGGGAGTTACGAGCAGTACTTC. Residues: CASSLASGTGSYEQYF.

The V gene is TRBV20-1, the J gene TRBJ2-5, with 9 bases lining up with TRBD1. CDR1 DFQATT and CDR2 SNEGSKA come from the germline V gene (reference sequence). The CDR3 has 15 residues. V dropped 6 bases and J dropped 4; count of bases not matched to a gene: 12. The CDR3 sequence: CSAQKPGTGLETQYF. Here the CDR3 DNA reads TGCAGTGCCCAGAAGCCCGGGACAGGGTTAGAGACCCAGTACTTC.

This rearrangement joins TRBV12-3 or TRBV12-4 to TRBJ2-7; D perhaps matches TRBD1 (6 bases). The CDR3 covers 14 residues. Trimming stripped 6 bases from V and 2 bases from J, with 14 bases between. The CDR3 bases are TGTGCCAGCAGCCGGAGAGGGGGACCCTACGAGCAGTACTTC. Its protein is CASSRRGGPYEQYF.

This clonotype was picked up many times. The V gene is TRBV12-3 or TRBV12-4, the J gene TRBJ2-7, with D possibly matching TRBD1 (5 bases). V gave up 5 bases and J gave up 3 bases, with 11 bases separating them. The CDR3 consists of 13 residues. CDR3 in DNA: TGTGCCAGCAGTGATGACAGCTTCTACGAGCAGTACTTC. Its translation is CASSDDSFYEQYF.

This chain connects TRBV29-1 to TRBJ1-1; D is unclear. Germline CDR1 SQVTM, CDR2 ANQGSEA. The CDR3 has 14 amino acids. The ends were cut back, 7 bases at V and 1 base at J, with 16 bases in the middle. As DNA, the CDR3 is TGCAGCGCCGTGAAGGCAGGAGGGAACACTGAAGCTTTCTTT. This codes for CSAVKAGGNTEAFF.

V gene TRBV11-1 combines with J gene TRBJ2-5, with TRBD2 identical over 8 bases. Germline V gives CDR1 SGHAT, CDR2 FQDESV (reference sequence). J lost 6 bases, V lost 5 bases, and 14 bases had no gene match. There are 16 residues in the CDR3. The CDR3 bases are TGTGCCAGCAGCCGATCAGCGGGGGAAGTTACCCAGACCCAGTACTTC. Amino acids: CASSRSAGEVTQTQYF.

CDR3 bases: TGTGCCACCAGCAGATTACGGGACAGGGGCGACGAGCAGTACTTC. Its protein product is CATSRLRDRGDEQYF. This sequence joins TRBV15 and TRBJ2-7; 10 positions agree with TRBD1. V shed 2 bases, J shed 5 bases, and the junction held 6 bases outside the gene matches. The CDR3 runs 15 residues. Germline loops: CDR1 LNHNV, CDR2 YYDKDF (reference sequence).